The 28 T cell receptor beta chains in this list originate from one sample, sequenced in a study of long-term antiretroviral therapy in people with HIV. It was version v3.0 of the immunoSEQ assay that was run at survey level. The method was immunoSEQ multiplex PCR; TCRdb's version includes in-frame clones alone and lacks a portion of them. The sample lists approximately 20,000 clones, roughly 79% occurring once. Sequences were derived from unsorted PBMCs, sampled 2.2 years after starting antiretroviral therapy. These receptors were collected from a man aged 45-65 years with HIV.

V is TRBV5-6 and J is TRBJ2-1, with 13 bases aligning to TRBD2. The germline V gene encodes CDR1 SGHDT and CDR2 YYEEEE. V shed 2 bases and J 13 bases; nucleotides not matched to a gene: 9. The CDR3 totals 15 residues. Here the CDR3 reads CASSLRTSGGPRQFF. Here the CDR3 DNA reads TGTGCCAGCAGCTTAAGGACTAGCGGGGGCCCTCGACAGTTCTTC.

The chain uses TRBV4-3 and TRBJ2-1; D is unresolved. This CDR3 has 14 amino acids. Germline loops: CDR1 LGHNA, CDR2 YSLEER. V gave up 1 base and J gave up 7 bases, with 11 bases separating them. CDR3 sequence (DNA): TGCGCCAGCAGCCAAGCACCGGGCCAGAATGAGCAGTTCTTC. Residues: CASSQAPGQNEQFF.

The DNA of the CDR3 is TGTGCCAGCAGCTTAGGTGGGACAGAGAACACTGAAGCTTTCTTT. Protein product: CASSLGGTENTEAFF. The chain combines TRBV5-4 with TRBJ1-1; 7 bases are shared with TRBD1. Germline V gives CDR1 SGHNT, CDR2 YYREEE (reference sequence). CDR3 length: 15 amino acids. The V gene end was trimmed by 2 bases and the J gene end by 1 base; junction bases not matched to a gene: 5.

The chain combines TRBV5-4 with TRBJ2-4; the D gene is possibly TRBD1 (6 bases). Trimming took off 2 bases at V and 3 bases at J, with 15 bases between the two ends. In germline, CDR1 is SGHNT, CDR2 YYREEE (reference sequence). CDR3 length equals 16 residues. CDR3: CASSFFAGTIKNIQYF. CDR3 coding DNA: TGTGCCAGCAGCTTTTTTGCTGGGACAATCAAAAACATTCAGTACTTC. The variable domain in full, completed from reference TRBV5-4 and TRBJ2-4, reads ETGVTQSPTHLIKTRGQQVTLRCSSQSGHNTVSWYQQALGQGPQFIFQYYREEENGRGNFPPRFSGLQFPNYSSELNVNALELDDSALYLCASSFFAGTIKNIQYFGAGTRLSVL.

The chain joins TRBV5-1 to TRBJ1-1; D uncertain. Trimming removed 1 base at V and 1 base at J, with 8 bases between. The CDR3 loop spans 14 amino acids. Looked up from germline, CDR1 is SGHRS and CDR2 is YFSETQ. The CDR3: CASSLTIRNTEAFF. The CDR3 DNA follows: TGCGCCAGCAGCTTGACCATCCGGAACACTGAAGCTTTCTTT.

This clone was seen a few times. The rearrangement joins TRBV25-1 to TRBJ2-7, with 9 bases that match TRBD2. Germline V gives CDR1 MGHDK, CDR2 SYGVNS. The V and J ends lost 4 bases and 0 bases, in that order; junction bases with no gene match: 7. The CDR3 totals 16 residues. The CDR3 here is CASSVWRAGGSYEQYF. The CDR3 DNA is TGTGCCAGCAGTGTCTGGAGAGCGGGGGGCTCCTACGAGCAGTACTTC.

CDR3 sequence reads: CASSPPGTGEANEKLFF. The DNA of the CDR3 is TGTGCCAGCAGCCCCCCCGGGACAGGGGAAGCTAATGAAAAACTGTTTTTT. The chain links TRBV4-2 to TRBJ1-4; TRBD1 matches 10 bases. The CDR3 runs 17 residues. Losses at the gene ends were 4 bases for V and 3 bases for J; bases not matched to a gene: 8. In germline, CDR1 is LGHNA, CDR2 YNFKEQ.

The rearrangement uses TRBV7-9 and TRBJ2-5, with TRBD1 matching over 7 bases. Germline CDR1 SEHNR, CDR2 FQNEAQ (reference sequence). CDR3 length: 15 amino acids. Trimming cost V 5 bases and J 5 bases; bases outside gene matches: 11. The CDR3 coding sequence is TGTGCCAGCAGCCTCGGACAGGCACCGCGGGAGACCCAGTACTTC. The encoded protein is CASSLGQAPRETQYF.

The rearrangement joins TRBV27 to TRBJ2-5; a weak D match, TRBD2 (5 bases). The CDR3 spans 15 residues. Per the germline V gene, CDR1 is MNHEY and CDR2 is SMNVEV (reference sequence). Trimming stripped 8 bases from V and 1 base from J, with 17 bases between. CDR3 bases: TGTGCCAGCGGTCGGGATGGACTCACCCAAGAGACCCAGTACTTC. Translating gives CASGRDGLTQETQYF.

The CDR3 loop reads CASSLGANYGYTF. Here the CDR3 DNA reads TGTGCCAGCAGTCTAGGGGCTAACTATGGCTACACCTTC. The chain carries TRBV27 and TRBJ1-2, with TRBD1 as a possible D gene (5 bases). Looked up from germline, CDR1 is MNHEY and CDR2 is SMNVEV (reference sequence). This CDR3 has 13 residues. Trimming removed 5 bases from V and 0 bases from J, with 7 bases in between.

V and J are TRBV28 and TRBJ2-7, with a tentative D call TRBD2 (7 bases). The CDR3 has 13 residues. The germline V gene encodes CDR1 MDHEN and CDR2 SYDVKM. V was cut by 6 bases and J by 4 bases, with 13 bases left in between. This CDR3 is CASRGGAHYEQYF. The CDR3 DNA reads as TGTGCCAGCAGAGGGGGGGCTCATTACGAGCAGTACTTC.

The CDR3 protein is CASSLGGSGSNEKLFF. The CDR3 region has the DNA TGTGCCAGCAGCTTAGGGGGGTCAGGCTCAAATGAAAAACTGTTTTTT. The chain uses TRBV7-9 and TRBJ1-4, with a weak D call TRBD1 (5 bases). V was shortened by 1 base and J by 5 bases, with 14 bases between the two germline ends. CDR3 length: 16 amino acids. Germline CDR1 SEHNR, CDR2 FQNEAQ (reference sequence).

CDR3 DNA sequence: TGTGCCAGCAGTTTGCCAGGGGCCCAAGAGACCCAGTACTTC. Protein: CASSLPGAQETQYF. This rearrangement joins TRBV28 to TRBJ2-5; TRBD1 is a possible D gene (6 bases). There are 14 residues in the CDR3. V shed 3 bases and J shed 1 base, with 9 bases lying between them. CDR1 is MDHEN and CDR2 is SYDVKM in the germline V gene.

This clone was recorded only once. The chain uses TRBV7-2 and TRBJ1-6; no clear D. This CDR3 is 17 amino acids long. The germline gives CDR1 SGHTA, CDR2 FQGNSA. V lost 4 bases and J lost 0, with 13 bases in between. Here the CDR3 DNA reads TGTGCCAGCAGCTCGGTCCAGTGGAGCTCCTATAATTCACCCCTCCACTTT. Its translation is CASSSVQWSSYNSPLHF.

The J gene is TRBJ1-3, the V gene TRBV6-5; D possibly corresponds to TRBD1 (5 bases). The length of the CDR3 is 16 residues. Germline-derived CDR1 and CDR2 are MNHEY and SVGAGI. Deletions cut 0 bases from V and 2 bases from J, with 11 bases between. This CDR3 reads CASSYSQQGPGNTIYF. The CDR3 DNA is TGTGCCAGCAGTTACTCCCAGCAGGGACCTGGAAACACCATATATTTT.

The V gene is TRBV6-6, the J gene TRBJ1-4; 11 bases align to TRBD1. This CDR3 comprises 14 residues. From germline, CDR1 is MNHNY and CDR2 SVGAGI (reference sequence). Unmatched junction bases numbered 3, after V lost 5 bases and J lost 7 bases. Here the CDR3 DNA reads TGTGCCAGCAGTAAGGACAGGGGGCCTGAAAAACTGTTTTTT. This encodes CASSKDRGPEKLFF.

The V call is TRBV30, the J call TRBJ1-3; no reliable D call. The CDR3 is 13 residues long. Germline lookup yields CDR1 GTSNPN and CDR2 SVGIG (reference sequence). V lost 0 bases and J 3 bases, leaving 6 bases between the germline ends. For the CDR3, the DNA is TGTGCCTGGAGTGTAGCGTATGGAAACACCATATATTTT. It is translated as CAWSVAYGNTIYF.

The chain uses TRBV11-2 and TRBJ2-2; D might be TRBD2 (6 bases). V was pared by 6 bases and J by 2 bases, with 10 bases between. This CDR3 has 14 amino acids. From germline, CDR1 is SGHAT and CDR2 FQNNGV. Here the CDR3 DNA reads TGTGCCAGCAGTCGGAGGGGAAACACCGGGGAGCTGTTTTTT. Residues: CASSRRGNTGELFF.

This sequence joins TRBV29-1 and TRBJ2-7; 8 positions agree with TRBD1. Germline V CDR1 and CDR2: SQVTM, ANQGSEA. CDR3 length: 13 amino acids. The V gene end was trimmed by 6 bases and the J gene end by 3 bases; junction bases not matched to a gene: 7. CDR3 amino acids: CSVAATGDYEQYF. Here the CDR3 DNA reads TGCAGCGTCGCCGCGACAGGGGACTACGAGCAGTACTTC.

The CDR3 protein is CASSFRYPYEQYF. The CDR3 bases are TGTGCCAGCAGCTTCCGGTACCCCTACGAGCAGTACTTC. The chain links TRBV7-2 to TRBJ2-7; D uncertain. Deletions cut 3 bases from V and 2 bases from J, with 8 bases between. The germline V gene has CDR1 SGHTA and CDR2 FQGNSA. This CDR3 contains 13 residues.

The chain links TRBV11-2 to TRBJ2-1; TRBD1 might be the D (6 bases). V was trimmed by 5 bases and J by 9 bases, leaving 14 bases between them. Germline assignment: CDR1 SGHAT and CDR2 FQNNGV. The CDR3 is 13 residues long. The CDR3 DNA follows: TGTGCCAGCAGCCCGACCCGAGGGGGTGAGCAGTTCTTC. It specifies CASSPTRGGEQFF. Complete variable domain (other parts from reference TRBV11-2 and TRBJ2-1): EAGVAQSPRYKIIEKRQSVAFWCNPISGHATLYWYQQILGQGPKLLIQFQNNGVVDDSQLPKDRFSAERLKGVDSTLKIQPAKLEDSAVYLCASSPTRGGEQFFGPGTRLTVL.

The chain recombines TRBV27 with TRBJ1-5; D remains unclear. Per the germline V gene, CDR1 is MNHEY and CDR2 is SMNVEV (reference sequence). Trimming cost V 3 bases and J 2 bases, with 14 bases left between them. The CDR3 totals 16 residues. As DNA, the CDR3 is TGTGCCAGCAGTTTTCGGCAAGCCAGAGGCAATCAGCCCCAGCATTTT. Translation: CASSFRQARGNQPQHF.

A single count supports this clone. CDR3 sequence reads: CASDPTGGTNIQYF. DNA for the CDR3: TGTGCCAGTGACCCTACGGGAGGAACGAACATTCAGTACTTC. The chain has TRBV19 and TRBJ2-4, with TRBD2 identical over 7 bases. The V gene end was trimmed by 8 bases and the J gene end by 7 bases; junction bases not matched to a gene: 11. CDR1 and CDR2 from the germline V gene are LNHDA and SQIVND (reference sequence). This CDR3 is 14 amino acids long.

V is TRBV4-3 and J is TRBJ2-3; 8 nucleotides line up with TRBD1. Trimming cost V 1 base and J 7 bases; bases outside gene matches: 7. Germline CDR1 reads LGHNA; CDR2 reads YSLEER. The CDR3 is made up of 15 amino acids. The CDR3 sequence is CASSQGAGGEYTQYF. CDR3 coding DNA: TGCGCCAGCAGCCAAGGGGCAGGGGGCGAATATACGCAGTATTTT.

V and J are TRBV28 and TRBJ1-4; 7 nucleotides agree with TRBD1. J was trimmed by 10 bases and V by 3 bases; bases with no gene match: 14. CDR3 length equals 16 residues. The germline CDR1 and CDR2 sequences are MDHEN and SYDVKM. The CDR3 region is CASSLQAGGASRKLFF. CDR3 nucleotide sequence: TGTGCCAGCAGTTTGCAGGCAGGGGGGGCGAGTCGAAAACTGTTTTTT.

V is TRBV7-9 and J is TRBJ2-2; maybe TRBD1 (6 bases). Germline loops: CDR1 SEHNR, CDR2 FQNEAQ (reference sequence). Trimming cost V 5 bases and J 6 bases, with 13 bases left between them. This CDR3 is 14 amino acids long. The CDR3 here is CASSRPQGPGELFF. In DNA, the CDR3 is TGTGCCAGCAGCCGCCCACAGGGTCCCGGGGAGCTGTTTTTT.

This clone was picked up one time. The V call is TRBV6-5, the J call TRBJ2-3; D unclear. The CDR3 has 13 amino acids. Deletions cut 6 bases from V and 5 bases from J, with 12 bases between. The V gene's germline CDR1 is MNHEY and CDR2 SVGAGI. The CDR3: CASRLVLEDTQYF. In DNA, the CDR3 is TGTGCCAGCAGATTGGTCTTAGAAGATACGCAGTATTTT.

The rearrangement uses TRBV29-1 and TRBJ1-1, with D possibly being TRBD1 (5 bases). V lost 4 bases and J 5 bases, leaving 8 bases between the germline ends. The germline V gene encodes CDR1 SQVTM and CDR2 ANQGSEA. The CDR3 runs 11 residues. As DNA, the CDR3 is TGCAGCGTTGTGAGGGGAACTGAAGCTTTCTTT. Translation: CSVVRGTEAFF.